Presented here are 10 T cell receptor beta chains from one specimen sequenced in a study of cytomegalovirus exposure and HLA in healthy donors. PCR employed 60 Vbeta and 13 Jbeta primers. Only in-frame clones appear in the TCRdb table, and some are missing; sequencing was by immunoSEQ multiplex PCR. This sample has 120,000 to 150,000 clones, with nearly 80% found just once. The sequenced material came from PBMCs. These receptors all stem from a male donor in good health and CMV-seronegative.

This chain uses TRBV9 with TRBJ2-1; 8 bases fit TRBD2. V dropped 5 bases and J dropped 7; count of bases not matched to a gene: 11. Germline V lookup: CDR1 SGDLS, CDR2 YYNGEE. This CDR3 contains 15 residues. CDR3 nucleotides: TGTGCCAGCAGTGCCTTAGCGGGGAAAGTTAATGAGCAGTTCTTC. It encodes CASSALAGKVNEQFF.

V is TRBV5-1 and J is TRBJ2-7; TRBD2 might be the D (6 bases). CDR1 and CDR2 from the germline V gene are SGHRS and YFSETQ. Trimming left V 4 bases short and J 0 bases short, with 8 bases between. The CDR3 extends over 13 amino acids. The CDR3 region is CASSGTVSYEQYF. CDR3 bases: TGCGCCAGCAGCGGGACTGTCTCCTACGAGCAGTACTTC. Full variable domain (missing parts from reference TRBV5-1 and TRBJ2-7): KAGVTQTPRYLIKTRGQQVTLSCSPISGHRSVSWYQQTPGQGLQFLFEYFSETQRNKGNFPGRFSGRQFSNSRSEMNVSTLELGDSALYLCASSGTVSYEQYFGPGTRLTVT.

The J gene is TRBJ1-3, the V gene TRBV5-6, with D maybe TRBD1 (6 bases). Germline V CDR1 and CDR2: SGHDT, YYEEEE. This CDR3 comprises 15 residues. V gave up 2 bases and J gave up 1 base, with 10 bases separating them. The CDR3 is CASSLKQGSGNTIYF. The CDR3 DNA follows: TGTGCCAGCAGCTTAAAACAGGGATCTGGAAACACCATATATTTT.

V gene TRBV7-6 combines with J gene TRBJ1-1, with a possible D match to TRBD1 (6 bases). This CDR3 has 13 amino acids. The V gene lost 5 bases and the J gene lost 5 bases, with 12 bases spanning the gap. Looked up from germline, CDR1 is SGHVS and CDR2 is FNYEAQ. CDR3 DNA: TGTGCCAGCAGCCCCAACAGGGAAACTGAAGCTTTCTTT. It encodes CASSPNRETEAFF.

This clone was seen only a few times. V usage is TRBV5-6 and J usage is TRBJ2-7; 7 bases agree with TRBD1. This CDR3 contains 15 residues. Germline CDR1 reads SGHDT; CDR2 reads YYEEEE. V was clipped by 4 bases and J by 2 bases; unmatched bases: 9. The CDR3 sequence: CASSAVGGAAYEQYF. The CDR3 DNA follows: TGTGCCAGCAGCGCGGTAGGGGGCGCAGCCTACGAGCAGTACTTC.

This clone was found a few times. V is TRBV7-9 and J is TRBJ2-7; D remains unclear. Germline values: CDR1 SEHNR, CDR2 FQNEAQ (reference sequence). V was trimmed by 3 bases and J by 3 bases, leaving 3 bases between them. The CDR3 is 11 amino acids. CDR3 residues: CASSFRYEQYF. DNA for the CDR3: TGTGCCAGCAGCTTCCGCTACGAGCAGTACTTC.

The chain links TRBV4-3 to TRBJ2-5, with D possibly being TRBD2 (6 bases). TRBJ2-7 explains the end of the DNA better; the J call may be wrong. Looked up from germline, CDR1 is LGHNA and CDR2 is YSLEER. CDR3 size: 14 residues. The CDR3 protein is CASSPVGGKYEQYF. The CDR3 nucleotides are TGCGCCAGCAGCCCGGTGGGGGGAAAGTACGAGCAGTACTTC.

The chain has TRBV18 and TRBJ2-3; a weak D match, TRBD2 (7 bases). Germline CDR1 KGHSH, CDR2 LQKENI. The CDR3 has 18 residues. V lost 6 bases and J 2 bases, leaving 24 bases between the germline ends. CDR3 coding DNA: TGTGCCAGCTCGGAATACGAGGGCGGGGGCCCGACCACAGATACGCAGTATTTT. It translates to CASSEYEGGGPTTDTQYF.

V gene TRBV19 combines with J gene TRBJ1-1; D is uncertain. Trimming pared 1 base from V and 0 bases from J, leaving 12 bases between. The CDR3 totals 16 residues. CDR1 is LNHDA and CDR2 is SQIVND in the germline V gene (reference sequence). The CDR3 sequence: CASSIGAGNLNTEAFF. The CDR3, as DNA: TGTGCCAGTAGTATAGGAGCGGGTAATTTGAACACTGAAGCTTTCTTT. Variable domain in full (rest from reference TRBV19 and TRBJ1-1): DGGITQSPKYLFRKEGQNVTLSCEQNLNHDAMYWYRQDPGQGLRLIYYSQIVNDFQKGDIAEGYSVSREKKESFPLTVTSAQKNPTAFYLCASSIGAGNLNTEAFFGQGTRLTVV.

This rearrangement joins TRBV9 to TRBJ1-2; weak D call: TRBD1 (5 bases). This CDR3 region has 15 residues. CDR1 is SGDLS and CDR2 is YYNGEE in the germline V gene. V was trimmed by 4 bases and J by 1 base, leaving 14 bases between them. The CDR3 coding sequence is TGTGCCAGCAGCTACCCCCAGGGAGGTAACTATGGCTACACCTTC. This encodes CASSYPQGGNYGYTF.